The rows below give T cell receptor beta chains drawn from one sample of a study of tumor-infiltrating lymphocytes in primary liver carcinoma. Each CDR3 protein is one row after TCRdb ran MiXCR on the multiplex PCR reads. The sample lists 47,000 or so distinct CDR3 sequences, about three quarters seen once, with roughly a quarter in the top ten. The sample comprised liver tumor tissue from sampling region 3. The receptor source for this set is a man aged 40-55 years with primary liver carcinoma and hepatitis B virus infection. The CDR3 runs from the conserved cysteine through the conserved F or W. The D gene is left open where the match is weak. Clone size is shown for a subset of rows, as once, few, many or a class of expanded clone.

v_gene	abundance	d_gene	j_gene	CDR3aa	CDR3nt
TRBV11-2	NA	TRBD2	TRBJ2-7	CASSLARGRDTEQYF	TGTGCCAGTAGCTTGGCTCGGGGGAGGGATACCGAGCAGTACTTC
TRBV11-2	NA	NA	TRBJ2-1	CANSPEYNEQFF	TGTGCCAACAGTCCGGAGTACAATGAGCAGTTTTTC
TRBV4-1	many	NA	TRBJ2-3	CAGSPSRGAGVSDTQYF	TGCGCCGGCAGCCCCTCTAGGGGGGCGGGAGTGTCAGATACGCAGTATTTT
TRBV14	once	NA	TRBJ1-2	CASSQFGRASPLTF	TGTGCCAGCAGCCAATTTGGGAGAGCCTCCCCCCTCACCTTC
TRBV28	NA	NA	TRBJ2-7	CVSLGTAGEQYF	TGTGTCAGCTTGGGGACGGCGGGAGAGCAGTACTTC
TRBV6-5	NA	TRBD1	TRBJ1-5	CASRTGGFNQPQDF	TGCGCCAGCAGGACAGGGGGCTTTAATCAGCCCCAGGATTTT
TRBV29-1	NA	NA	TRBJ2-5	CSVDELQETQYF	TGCAGCGTTGACGAACTCCAAGAGACCCAGTATTTC
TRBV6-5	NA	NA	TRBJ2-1	CTSSPRGRLGHNEQFF	TGTACCAGCAGCCCGCGGGGAAGGCTCGGGCACAATGAGCAGTTCTTC
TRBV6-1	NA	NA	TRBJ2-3	CASSTIDRGTNTQYF	TGTGCCAGCAGTACCATCGACAGAGGCACGAATACGCAGTATTTT
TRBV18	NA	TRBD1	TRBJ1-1	CASSPNDRGNTEAFF	TGTGCCAGCTCACCTAACGACAGGGGGAACACTGAAGCTTTCTTT
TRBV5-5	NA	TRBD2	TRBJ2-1	CASSLTSGDNDQFF	TGTGCTAGCAGCTTGACTAGCGGGGACAATGATCAGTTCTTC
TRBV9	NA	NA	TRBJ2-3	CASSVAGARGDTQYF	TGTGCCAGCAGCGTAGCGGGGGCGCGTGGAGATACGCAGTATTTT